These 9 T cell receptor beta chains originate from one sample sequenced in a study of long-term antiretroviral therapy in people with HIV. At the survey level, the v3.0 immunoSEQ assay was run. Assay: immunoSEQ multiplex PCR; the TCRdb copy retains only in-frame clones and omits some. The sample shows tens of thousands of clones, nearly 95% of them seen only once. The starting material was unsorted PBMCs, obtained 3.7 years after starting antiretroviral therapy. Receptors originate from a woman aged 45-60 years with HIV.

The chain is built from TRBV7-2 and TRBJ1-2; D is unresolved. Deletions cut 1 base from V and 8 bases from J, with 11 bases between. This CDR3 spans 13 amino acids. Germline V gives CDR1 SGHTA, CDR2 FQGNSA. Here the CDR3 DNA reads TGTGCCAGCAGCTTAGGTTTCCTGGAGGGCTACACCTTC. This gives the protein CASSLGFLEGYTF. Looking up the rest from reference TRBV7-2 and TRBJ1-2 gives the full variable domain: GAGVSQSPSNKVTEKGKDVELRCDPISGHTALYWYRQSLGQGLEFLIYFQGNSAPDKSGLPSDRFSAERTGGSVSTLTIQRTQQEDSAVYLCASSLGFLEGYTFGSGTRLTVV.

The gene calls are TRBV7-9 and TRBJ1-4; 7 nucleotides match TRBD1. Germline values: CDR1 SEHNR, CDR2 FQNEAQ (reference sequence). The junction had 9 bases not matched to a gene; V was cut back by 2 bases and J by 3 bases. The CDR3 has 17 amino acids. For the CDR3, the DNA is TGTGCCAGCAGCTTAAGGCTGTGGGACAGTTCTAATGAAAAACTGTTTTTT. Translated, it gives CASSLRLWDSSNEKLFF. Complete variable domain (other parts from reference TRBV7-9 and TRBJ1-4): DTGVSQNPRHKITKRGQNVTFRCDPISEHNRLYWYRQTLGQGPEFLTYFQNEAQLEKSRLLSDRFSAERPKGSFSTLEIQRTEQGDSAMYLCASSLRLWDSSNEKLFFGSGTQLSVL.

Here the CDR3 reads CASSFSGNTIYF. The CDR3 nucleotides are TGTGCCAGCAGCTTCAGTGGAAACACCATATATTTT. The chain uses TRBV7-8 and TRBJ1-3; D is uncertain. CDR3 length: 12 amino acids. The germline V gene encodes CDR1 SGHVS and CDR2 FQNEAQ. V was clipped by 3 bases and J by 3 bases, with 3 bases between them.

This chain connects TRBV2 to TRBJ1-1; D gene uncertain. Trimming took off 0 bases at V and 2 bases at J, with 13 bases between the two ends. The CDR3 is 16 residues long. Per germline, CDR1 SNHLY and CDR2 FYNNEI. CDR3 sequence: CASSEASRRENTEAFF. Written as DNA, the CDR3 is TGTGCCAGCAGTGAAGCGAGTAGGCGGGAAAACACTGAAGCTTTCTTT.

J is TRBJ1-5 and V is TRBV30, with 11 bases matching TRBD1. CDR1 is GTSNPN, CDR2 SVGIG, per germline (reference sequence). This CDR3 has 15 residues. V lost 1 base and J lost 4; bases outside the gene matches: 3. The CDR3 nucleotides read TGTGCCTGGAGTGGTAGGGACAGGGGGAATCAGCCCCAGCATTTT. Its translation: CAWSGRDRGNQPQHF.

J is TRBJ2-3 and V is TRBV5-6; D might be TRBD1 (6 bases). CDR3 length: 15 residues. CDR1 SGHDT and CDR2 YYEEEE come from the germline V gene. Trimming removed 4 bases from V and 6 bases from J, with 18 bases in between. Here the CDR3 DNA reads TGTGCCAGCAGCGTCGACAGGTACCTGAGGGATACGCAGTATTTT. Its protein product is CASSVDRYLRDTQYF.

This clone showed up just once. The CDR3 is CASSLIAGSNYGYTF. CDR3 coding DNA: TGTGCCAGCAGCTTAATAGCGGGATCTAACTATGGCTACACCTTC. The chain links TRBV7-3 to TRBJ1-2; D is unclear. Between the trimmed V and J ends, which lost 1 base and 0 bases, there was a span of 9 bases. Germline CDR1 is SGHTA and CDR2 is FQGTGA. The CDR3 runs to 15 residues.

The chain couples TRBV5-1 to TRBJ2-5, with D possibly matching TRBD1 (6 bases). The V gene's germline CDR1 is SGHRS and CDR2 YFSETQ. The germline V and J ends were trimmed by 1 base and 4 bases, with 11 bases remaining between them. The CDR3 spans 14 residues. CDR3 protein: CASSLQGNPETQYF. The CDR3 region has the DNA TGCGCCAGCAGCTTGCAGGGGAACCCAGAGACCCAGTACTTC. Complete variable domain (other parts from reference TRBV5-1 and TRBJ2-5): KAGVTQTPRYLIKTRGQQVTLSCSPISGHRSVSWYQQTPGQGLQFLFEYFSETQRNKGNFPGRFSGRQFSNSRSEMNVSTLELGDSALYLCASSLQGNPETQYFGPGTRLLVL.

This sequence joins TRBV2 and TRBJ1-2, with no clear D. V shed 7 bases and J shed 1 base, with 16 bases lying between them. The CDR3 totals 15 residues. CDR1 and CDR2 from the germline V gene are SNHLY and FYNNEI. The CDR3 region is CASTHRQEFNYGYTF. The CDR3 DNA sequence: TGTGCCAGCACCCACCGGCAGGAATTTAACTATGGCTACACCTTC.